The rows below give T cell receptor beta chains drawn from one sample of a study of T cell changes during pregnancy in multiple sclerosis. The assay was immunoSEQ multiplex PCR, and TCRdb's table has in-frame clones only and misses some. The sample carries some 11,000 clones, 70% to 90% recorded once. Here the sequenced sample was CD8+ T cells from peripheral blood mononuclear cells, taken in the second trimester of pregnancy. Receptor source: a female donor in good health, enrolled as a control in a pregnancy study. CDR3s leave out the opening cysteine and the closing phenylalanine or tryptophan. Rows give clone size only sometimes, using once, few, many, or a class for an expanded clone.

>TRBV4-1|NA
ASSQDTSGRAWDEQF
>TRBV27|once
ASSLSLDRVVLNGYT
>TRBV7-8|once
ASRSGQGARGVEQY
>TRBV4-1|NA
ASSQERIRSNQPQH
>TRBV5-6|NA
ASSLLPGDETQY
>TRBV29-1|NA
SVSRVGDSNNEQF
>TRBV7-2|NA
ASSLVRTGDGYT
>TRBV27|NA
ASSPETGSEYEQY
>TRBV19|NA
ASSIWDTGNQPQH
>TRBV7-9|NA
ASSPSRDRGGSYNEQF
>TRBV13|NA
ASSVSDTGELF
>TRBV19|NA
ASSISGGSSYEQY